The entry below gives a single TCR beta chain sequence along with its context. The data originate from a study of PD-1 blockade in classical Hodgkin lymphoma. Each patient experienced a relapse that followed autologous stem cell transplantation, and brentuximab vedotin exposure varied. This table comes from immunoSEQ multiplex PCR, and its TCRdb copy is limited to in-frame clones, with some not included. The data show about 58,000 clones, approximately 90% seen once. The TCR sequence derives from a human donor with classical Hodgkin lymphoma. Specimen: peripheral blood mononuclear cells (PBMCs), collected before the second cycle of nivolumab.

CDR3 residues: CASSVGFTEAFF. The CDR3 DNA reads as TGTGCCAGCAGCGTGGGGTTCACTGAAGCTTTCTTT. This chain uses TRBV9 with TRBJ1-1; no clear D gene. V gave up 2 bases and J gave up 4 bases, with 6 bases separating them. Germline-derived CDR1 and CDR2 are SGDLS and YYNGEE. CDR3 length: 12 amino acids.